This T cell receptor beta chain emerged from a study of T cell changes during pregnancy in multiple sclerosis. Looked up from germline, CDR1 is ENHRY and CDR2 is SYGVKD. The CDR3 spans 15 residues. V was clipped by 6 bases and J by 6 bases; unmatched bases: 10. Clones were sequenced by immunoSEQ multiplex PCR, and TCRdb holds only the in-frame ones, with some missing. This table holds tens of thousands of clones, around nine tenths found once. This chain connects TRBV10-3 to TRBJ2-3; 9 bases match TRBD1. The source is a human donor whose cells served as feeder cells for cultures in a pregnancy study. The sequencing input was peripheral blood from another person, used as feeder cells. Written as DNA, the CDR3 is TGTGCCATCAGCAACCCCACAGGGGGCTCTGATACGCAGTATTTT. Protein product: CAISNPTGGSDTQYF.